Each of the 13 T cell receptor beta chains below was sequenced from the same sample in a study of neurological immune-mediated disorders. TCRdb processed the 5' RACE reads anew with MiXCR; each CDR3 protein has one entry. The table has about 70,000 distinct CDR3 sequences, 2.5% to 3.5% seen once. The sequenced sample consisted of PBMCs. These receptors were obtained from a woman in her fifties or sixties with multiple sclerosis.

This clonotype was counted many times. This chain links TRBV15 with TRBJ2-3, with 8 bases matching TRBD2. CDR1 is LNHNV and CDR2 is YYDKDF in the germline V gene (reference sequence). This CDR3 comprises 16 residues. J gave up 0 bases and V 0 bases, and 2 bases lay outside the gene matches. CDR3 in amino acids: CATSRELADSTDTQYF. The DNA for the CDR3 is TGTGCCACCAGCAGAGAACTAGCGGATAGCACAGATACGCAGTATTTT.

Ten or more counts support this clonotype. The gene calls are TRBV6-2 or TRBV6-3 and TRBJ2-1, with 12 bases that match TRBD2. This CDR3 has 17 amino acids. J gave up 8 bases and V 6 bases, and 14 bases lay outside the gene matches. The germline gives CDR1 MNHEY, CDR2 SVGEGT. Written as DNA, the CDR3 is TGTGCCAGCAGCCCAAGACTAGCGGGAGCCCCAGGGTATGAGCAGTTCTTC. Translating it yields CASSPRLAGAPGYEQFF.

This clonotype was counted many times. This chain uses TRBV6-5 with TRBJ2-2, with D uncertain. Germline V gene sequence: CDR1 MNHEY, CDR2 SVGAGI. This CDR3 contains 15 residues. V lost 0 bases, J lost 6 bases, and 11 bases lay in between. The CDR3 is CASSYSRIPAGELFF. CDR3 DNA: TGTGCCAGCAGTTACTCGCGCATCCCCGCCGGGGAGCTGTTTTTT.

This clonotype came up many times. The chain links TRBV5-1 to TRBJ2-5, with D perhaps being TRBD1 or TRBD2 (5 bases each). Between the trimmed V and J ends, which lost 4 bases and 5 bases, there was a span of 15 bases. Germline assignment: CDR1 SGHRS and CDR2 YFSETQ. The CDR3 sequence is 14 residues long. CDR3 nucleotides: TGCGCCAGCAGCCGCCAAGGGACCACCGAGACCCAGTACTTC. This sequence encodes CASSRQGTTETQYF.

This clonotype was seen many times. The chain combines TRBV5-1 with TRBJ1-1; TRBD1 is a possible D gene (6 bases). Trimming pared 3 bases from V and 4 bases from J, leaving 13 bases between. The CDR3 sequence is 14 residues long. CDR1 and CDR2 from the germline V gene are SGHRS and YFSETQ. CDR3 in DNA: TGCGCCAGCAGCTGGGGGGGCAGTGGCACTGAAGCTTTCTTT. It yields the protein CASSWGGSGTEAFF.

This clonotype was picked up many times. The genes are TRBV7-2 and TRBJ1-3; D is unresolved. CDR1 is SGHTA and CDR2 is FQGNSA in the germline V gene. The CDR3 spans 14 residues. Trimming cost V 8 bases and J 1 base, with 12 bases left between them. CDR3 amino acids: CASDLRESGNTIYF. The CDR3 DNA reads TGTGCCAGCGACCTGAGGGAGTCTGGAAACACCATATATTTT.

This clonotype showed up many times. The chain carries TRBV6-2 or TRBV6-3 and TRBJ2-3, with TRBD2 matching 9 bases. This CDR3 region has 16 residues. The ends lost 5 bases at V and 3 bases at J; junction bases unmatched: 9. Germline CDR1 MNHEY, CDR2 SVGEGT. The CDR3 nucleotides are TGTGCCAGCAGTCATATTAGCGGGAGAATGACAGATACGCAGTATTTT. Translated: CASSHISGRMTDTQYF.

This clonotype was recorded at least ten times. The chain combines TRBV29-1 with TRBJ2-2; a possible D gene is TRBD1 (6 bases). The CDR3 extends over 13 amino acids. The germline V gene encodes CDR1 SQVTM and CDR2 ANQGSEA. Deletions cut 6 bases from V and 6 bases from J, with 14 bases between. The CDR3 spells CSVQQGTPGELFF. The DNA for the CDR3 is TGCAGCGTCCAACAGGGTACACCCGGGGAGCTGTTTTTT.

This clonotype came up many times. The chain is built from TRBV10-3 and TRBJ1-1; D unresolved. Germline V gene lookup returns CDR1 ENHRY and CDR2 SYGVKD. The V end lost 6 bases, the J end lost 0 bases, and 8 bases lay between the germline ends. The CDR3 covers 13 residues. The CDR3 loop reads CAIRPTLNTEAFF. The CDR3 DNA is TGTGCCATCAGGCCCACCCTGAACACTGAAGCTTTCTTT.

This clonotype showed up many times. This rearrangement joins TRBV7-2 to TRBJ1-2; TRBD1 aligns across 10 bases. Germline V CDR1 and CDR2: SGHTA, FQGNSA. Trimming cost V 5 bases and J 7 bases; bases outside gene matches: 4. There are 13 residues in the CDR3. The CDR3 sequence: CASSVGTGVGYTF. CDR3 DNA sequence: TGTGCCAGCAGCGTTGGGACAGGGGTTGGCTACACCTTC. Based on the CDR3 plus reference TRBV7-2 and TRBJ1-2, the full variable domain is GAGVSQSPSNKVTEKGKDVELRCDPISGHTALYWYRQSLGQGLEFLIYFQGNSAPDKSGLPSDRFSAERTGGSVSTLTIQRTQQEDSAVYLCASSVGTGVGYTFGSGTRLTVV.

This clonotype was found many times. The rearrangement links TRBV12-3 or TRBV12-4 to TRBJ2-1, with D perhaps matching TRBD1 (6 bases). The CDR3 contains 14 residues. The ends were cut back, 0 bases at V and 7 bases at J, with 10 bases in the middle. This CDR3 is CASSLAEGGNEQFF. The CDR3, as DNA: TGTGCCAGCAGTTTAGCGGAAGGGGGAAATGAGCAGTTCTTC.

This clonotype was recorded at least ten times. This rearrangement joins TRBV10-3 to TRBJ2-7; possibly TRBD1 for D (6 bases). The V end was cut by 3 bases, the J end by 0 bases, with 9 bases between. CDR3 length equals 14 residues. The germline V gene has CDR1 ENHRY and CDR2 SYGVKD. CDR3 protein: CAISDSGHSYEQYF. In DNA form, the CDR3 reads TGTGCCATCAGTGATTCGGGACACTCCTACGAGCAGTACTTC.

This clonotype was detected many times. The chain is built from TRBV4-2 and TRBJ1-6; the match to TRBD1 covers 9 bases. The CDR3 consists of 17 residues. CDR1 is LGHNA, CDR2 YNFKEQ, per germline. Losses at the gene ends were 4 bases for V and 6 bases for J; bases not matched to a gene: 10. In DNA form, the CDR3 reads TGTGCCAGCAGCCCTACCACAGGGGGCCGCGGTAATTCACCCCTCCACTTT. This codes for CASSPTTGGRGNSPLHF.